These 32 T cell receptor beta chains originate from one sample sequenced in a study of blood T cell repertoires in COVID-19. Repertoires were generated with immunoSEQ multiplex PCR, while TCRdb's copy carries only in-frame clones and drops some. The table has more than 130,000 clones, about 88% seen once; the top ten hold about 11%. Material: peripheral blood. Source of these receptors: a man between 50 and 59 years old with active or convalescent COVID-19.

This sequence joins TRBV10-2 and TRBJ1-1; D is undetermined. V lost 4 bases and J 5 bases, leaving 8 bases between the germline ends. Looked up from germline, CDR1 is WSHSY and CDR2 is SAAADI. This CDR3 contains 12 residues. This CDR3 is CASSARWTEAFF. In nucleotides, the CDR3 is TGCGCCAGCAGTGCCAGGTGGACTGAAGCTTTCTTT.

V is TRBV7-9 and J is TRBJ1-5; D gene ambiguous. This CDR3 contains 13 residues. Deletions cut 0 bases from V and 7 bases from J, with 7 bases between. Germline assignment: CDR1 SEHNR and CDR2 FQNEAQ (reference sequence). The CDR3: CASSLALEQPQHF. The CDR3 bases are TGTGCCAGCAGCTTAGCGCTTGAGCAGCCCCAGCATTTT.

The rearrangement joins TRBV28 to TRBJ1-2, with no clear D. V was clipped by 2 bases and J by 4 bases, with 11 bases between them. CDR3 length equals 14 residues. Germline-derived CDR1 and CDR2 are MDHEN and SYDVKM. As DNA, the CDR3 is TGTGCCAGCAGTTTAAAAGGAGGCAGCTATGGCTACACCTTC. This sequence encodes CASSLKGGSYGYTF.

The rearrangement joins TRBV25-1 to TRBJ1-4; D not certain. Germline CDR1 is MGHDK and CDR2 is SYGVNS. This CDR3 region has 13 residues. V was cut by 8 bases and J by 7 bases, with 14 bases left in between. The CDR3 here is CASREGGGEKLFF. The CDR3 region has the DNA TGTGCCAGCCGGGAGGGAGGCGGTGAAAAACTGTTTTTT. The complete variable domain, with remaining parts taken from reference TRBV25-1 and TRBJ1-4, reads EADIYQTPRYLVIGTGKKITLECSQTMGHDKMYWYQQDPGMELHLIHYSYGVNSTEKGDLSSESTVSRIRTEHFPLTLESARPSHTSQYLCASREGGGEKLFFGSGTQLSVL.

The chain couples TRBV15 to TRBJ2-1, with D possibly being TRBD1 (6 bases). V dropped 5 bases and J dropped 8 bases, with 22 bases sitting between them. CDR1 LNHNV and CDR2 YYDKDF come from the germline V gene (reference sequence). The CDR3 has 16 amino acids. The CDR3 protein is CATSGPQTGRWDEQFF. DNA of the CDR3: TGTGCCACCAGCGGACCTCAGACAGGCCGGTGGGATGAGCAGTTCTTC. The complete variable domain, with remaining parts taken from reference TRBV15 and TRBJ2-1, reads DAMVIQNPRYQVTQFGKPVTLSCSQTLNHNVMYWYQQKSSQAPKLLFHYYDKDFNNEADTPDNFQSRRPNTSFCFLDIRSPGLGDTAMYLCATSGPQTGRWDEQFFGPGTRLTVL.

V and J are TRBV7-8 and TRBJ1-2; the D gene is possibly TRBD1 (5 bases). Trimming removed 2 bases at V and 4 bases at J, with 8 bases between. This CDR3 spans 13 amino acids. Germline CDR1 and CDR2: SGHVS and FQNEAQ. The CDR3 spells CASSLQGSYGYTF. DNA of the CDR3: TGTGCCAGCAGCTTACAGGGCAGCTATGGCTACACCTTC.

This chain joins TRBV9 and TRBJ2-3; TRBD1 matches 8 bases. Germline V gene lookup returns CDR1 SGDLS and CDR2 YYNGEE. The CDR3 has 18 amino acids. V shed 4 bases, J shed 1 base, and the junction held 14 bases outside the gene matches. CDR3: CASSIRDRRTFGTDTQYF. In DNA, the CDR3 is TGTGCCAGCAGCATCCGGGACAGGAGGACCTTTGGCACAGATACGCAGTATTTT.

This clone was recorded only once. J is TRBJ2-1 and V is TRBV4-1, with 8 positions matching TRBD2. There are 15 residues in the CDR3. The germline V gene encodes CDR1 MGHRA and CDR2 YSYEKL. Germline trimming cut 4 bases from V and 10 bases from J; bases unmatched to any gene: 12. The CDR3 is CASSPGLAVTPEQFF. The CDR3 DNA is TGCGCCAGCAGCCCAGGACTAGCAGTGACTCCGGAGCAGTTCTTC.

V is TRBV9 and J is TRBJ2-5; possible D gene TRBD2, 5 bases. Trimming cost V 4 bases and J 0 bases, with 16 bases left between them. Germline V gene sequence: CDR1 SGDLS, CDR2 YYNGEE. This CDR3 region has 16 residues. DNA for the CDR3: TGTGCCAGCAGCTCCCGGAGCGGCAGATACCAAGAGACCCAGTACTTC. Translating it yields CASSSRSGRYQETQYF.

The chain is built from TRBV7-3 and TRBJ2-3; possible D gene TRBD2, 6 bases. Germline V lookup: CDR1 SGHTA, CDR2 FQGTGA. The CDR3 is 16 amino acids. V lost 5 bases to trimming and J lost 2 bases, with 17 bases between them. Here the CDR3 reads CASSVGGGGVTDTQYF. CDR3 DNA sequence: TGTGCCAGCAGCGTCGGCGGAGGCGGGGTCACAGATACGCAGTATTTT. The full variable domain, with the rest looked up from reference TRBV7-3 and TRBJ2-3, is GAGVSQTPSNKVTEKGKYVELRCDPISGHTALYWYRQSLGQGPEFLIYFQGTGAADDSGLPNDRFFAVRPEGSVSTLKIQRTERGDSAVYLCASSVGGGGVTDTQYFGPGTRLTVL.

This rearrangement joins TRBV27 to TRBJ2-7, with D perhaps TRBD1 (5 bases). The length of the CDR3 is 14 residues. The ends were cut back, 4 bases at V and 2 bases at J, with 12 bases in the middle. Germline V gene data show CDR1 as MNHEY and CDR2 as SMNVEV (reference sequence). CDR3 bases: TGTGCCAGCAGTTCCAGGGAAGGCCCCTACGAGCAGTACTTC. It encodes CASSSREGPYEQYF.

The CDR3: CASKLAGGPTDTQYF. The CDR3, as DNA: TGTGCCAGCAAATTAGCGGGAGGGCCGACAGATACGCAGTATTTT. This chain links TRBV6-5 with TRBJ2-3, with 11 bases identical to TRBD2. V lost 7 bases and J lost 3; bases outside the gene matches: 6. This CDR3 has 15 residues. Per germline, CDR1 MNHEY and CDR2 SVGAGI.

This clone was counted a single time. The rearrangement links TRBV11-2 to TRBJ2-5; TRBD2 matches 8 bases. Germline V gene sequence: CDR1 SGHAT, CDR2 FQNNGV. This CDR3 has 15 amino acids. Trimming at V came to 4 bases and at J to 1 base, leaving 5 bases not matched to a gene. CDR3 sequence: CASSSSRGGQETQYF. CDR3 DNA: TGTGCCAGCAGCTCCTCTCGGGGGGGCCAAGAGACCCAGTACTTC.

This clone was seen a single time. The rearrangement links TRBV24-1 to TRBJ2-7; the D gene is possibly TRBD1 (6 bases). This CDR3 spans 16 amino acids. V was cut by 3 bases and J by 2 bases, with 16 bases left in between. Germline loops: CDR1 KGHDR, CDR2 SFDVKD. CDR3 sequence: CATSDRTAGDPYEQYF. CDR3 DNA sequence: TGTGCCACCAGTGATCGAACGGCAGGGGACCCCTACGAGCAGTACTTC.

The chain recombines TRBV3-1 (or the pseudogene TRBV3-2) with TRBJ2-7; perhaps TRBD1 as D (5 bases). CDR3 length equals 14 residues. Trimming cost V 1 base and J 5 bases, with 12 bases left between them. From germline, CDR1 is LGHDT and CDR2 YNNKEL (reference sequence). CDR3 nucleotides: TGTGCCAGCAGCCAAGGACATGGGGCGGACGAGCAGTACTTC. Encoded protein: CASSQGHGADEQYF.

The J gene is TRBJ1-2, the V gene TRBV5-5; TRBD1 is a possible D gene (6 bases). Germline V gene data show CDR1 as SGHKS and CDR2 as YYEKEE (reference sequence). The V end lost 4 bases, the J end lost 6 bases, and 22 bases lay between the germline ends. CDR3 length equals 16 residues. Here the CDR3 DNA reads TGTGCCAGCAGCGACTACAGGGAGCGGACGAGCAATGGCTACACCTTC. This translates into CASSDYRERTSNGYTF.

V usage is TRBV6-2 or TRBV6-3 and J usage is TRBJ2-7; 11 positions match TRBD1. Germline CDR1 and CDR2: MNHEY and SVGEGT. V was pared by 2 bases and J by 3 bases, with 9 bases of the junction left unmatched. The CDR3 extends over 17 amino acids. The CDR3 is CASSYPFRGTGGYEQYF. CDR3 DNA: TGTGCCAGCAGTTACCCCTTCCGCGGGACAGGGGGCTACGAGCAGTACTTC.

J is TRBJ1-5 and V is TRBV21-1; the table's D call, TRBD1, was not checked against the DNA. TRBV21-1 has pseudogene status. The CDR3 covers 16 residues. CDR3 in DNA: TGTGCCAGCAGCAAAGATCCGTGGCTGGGCAATCAGCCCCAGCATTTT. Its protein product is CASSKDPWLGNQPQHF.

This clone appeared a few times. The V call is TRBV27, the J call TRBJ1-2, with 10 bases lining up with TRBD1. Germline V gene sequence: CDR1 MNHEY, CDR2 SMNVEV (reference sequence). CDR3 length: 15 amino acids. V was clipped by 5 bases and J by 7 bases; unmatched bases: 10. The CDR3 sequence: CASSPGQGVLFGYTF. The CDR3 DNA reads TGTGCCAGCAGTCCTGGACAGGGGGTTTTGTTTGGCTACACCTTC.

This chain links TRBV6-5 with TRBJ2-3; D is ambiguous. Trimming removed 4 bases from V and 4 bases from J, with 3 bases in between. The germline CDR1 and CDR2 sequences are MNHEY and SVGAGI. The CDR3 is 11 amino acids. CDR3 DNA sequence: TGTGCCAGCAGTTTCTCAGATACGCAGTATTTT. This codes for CASSFSDTQYF.

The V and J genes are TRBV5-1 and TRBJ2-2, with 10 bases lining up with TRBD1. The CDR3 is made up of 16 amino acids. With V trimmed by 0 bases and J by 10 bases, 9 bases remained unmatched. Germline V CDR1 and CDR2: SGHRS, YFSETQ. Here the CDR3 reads CASSLGQGAAFEELFF. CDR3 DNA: TGCGCCAGCAGCTTGGGACAGGGGGCAGCTTTTGAGGAGCTGTTTTTT.

The CDR3 DNA is TGTGCCAGCAGCCAAATGGCTAGCGGGAGGCAGTACTTC. Its protein product is CASSQMASGRQYF. The chain links TRBV3-1 (or the pseudogene TRBV3-2) to TRBJ2-7; 10 bases map to TRBD2. The length of the CDR3 is 13 residues. Per germline, CDR1 LGHDT and CDR2 YNNKEL (reference sequence). With 2 bases clipped from V and 9 bases from J, the junction kept 4 bases outside the gene matches.

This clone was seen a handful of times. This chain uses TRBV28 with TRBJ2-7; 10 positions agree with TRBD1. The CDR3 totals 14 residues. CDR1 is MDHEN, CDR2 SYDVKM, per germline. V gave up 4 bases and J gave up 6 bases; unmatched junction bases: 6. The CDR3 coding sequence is TGTGCCAGCAGTTCCTCGACAGGGGGCGGCGAGCAGTACTTC. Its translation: CASSSSTGGGEQYF.

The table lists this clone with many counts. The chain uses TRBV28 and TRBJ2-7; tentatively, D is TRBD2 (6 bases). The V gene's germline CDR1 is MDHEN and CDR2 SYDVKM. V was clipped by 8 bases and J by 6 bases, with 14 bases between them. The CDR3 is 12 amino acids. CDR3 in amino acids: CASRLGTGEQYF. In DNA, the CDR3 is TGTGCCAGCCGACTAGGAACGGGCGAGCAGTACTTC.

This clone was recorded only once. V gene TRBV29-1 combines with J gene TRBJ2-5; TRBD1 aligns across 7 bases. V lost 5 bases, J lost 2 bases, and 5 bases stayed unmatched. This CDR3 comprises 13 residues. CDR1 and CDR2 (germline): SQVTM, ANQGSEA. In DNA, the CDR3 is TGCAGCGTTAGGGGACAGAGACAAGAGACCCAGTACTTC. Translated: CSVRGQRQETQYF.

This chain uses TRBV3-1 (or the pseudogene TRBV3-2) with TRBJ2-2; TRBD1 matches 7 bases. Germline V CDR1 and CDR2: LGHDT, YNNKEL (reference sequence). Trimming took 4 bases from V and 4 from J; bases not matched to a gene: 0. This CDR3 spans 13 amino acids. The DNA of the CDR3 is TGTGCCAGCAGCCGACAGGGCACCGGGGAGCTGTTTTTT. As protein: CASSRQGTGELFF.

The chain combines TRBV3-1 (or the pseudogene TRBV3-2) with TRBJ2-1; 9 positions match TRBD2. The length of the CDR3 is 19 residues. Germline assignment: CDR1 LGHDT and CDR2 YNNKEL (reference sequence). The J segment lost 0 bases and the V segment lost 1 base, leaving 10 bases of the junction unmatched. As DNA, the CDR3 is TGTGCCAGCAGCCAAGGGTTACTAGCGGGCCGGAGCTCCTACAATGAGCAGTTCTTC. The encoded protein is CASSQGLLAGRSSYNEQFF.

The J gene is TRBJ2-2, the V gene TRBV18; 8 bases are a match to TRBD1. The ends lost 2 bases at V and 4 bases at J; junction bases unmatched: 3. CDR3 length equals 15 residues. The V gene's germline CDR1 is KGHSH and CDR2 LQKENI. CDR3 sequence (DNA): TGTGCCAGCTCACCAAAGGACAGGGTCACCGGGGAGCTGTTTTTT. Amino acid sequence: CASSPKDRVTGELFF.

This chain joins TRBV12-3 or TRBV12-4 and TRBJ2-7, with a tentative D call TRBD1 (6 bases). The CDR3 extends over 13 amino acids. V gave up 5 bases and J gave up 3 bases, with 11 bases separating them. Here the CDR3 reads CASSAGQLYEQYF. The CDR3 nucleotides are TGTGCCAGCAGTGCTGGACAGCTCTACGAGCAGTACTTC.

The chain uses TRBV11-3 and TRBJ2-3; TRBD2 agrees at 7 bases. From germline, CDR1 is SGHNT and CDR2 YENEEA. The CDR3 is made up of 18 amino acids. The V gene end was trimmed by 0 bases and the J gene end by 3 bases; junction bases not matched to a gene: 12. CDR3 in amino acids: CASSLEGASGGWTDTQYF. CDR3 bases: TGTGCCAGCAGCTTAGAAGGGGCGTCGGGGGGATGGACAGATACGCAGTATTTT.

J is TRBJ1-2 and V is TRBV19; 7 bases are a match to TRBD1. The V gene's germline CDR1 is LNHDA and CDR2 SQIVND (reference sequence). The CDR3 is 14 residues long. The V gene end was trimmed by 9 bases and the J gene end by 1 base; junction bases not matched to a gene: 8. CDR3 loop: CASGQVFGNYGYTF. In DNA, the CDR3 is TGTGCCAGCGGACAGGTATTTGGTAACTATGGCTACACCTTC. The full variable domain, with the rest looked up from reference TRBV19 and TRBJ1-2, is DGGITQSPKYLFRKEGQNVTLSCEQNLNHDAMYWYRQDPGQGLRLIYYSQIVNDFQKGDIAEGYSVSREKKESFPLTVTSAQKNPTAFYLCASGQVFGNYGYTFGSGTRLTVV.

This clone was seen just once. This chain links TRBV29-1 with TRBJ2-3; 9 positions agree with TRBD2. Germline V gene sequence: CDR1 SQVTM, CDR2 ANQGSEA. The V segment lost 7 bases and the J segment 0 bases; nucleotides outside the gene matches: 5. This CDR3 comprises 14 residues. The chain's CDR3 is CSGVAGESTDTQYF. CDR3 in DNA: TGCAGCGGGGTAGCGGGAGAGAGCACAGATACGCAGTATTTT.